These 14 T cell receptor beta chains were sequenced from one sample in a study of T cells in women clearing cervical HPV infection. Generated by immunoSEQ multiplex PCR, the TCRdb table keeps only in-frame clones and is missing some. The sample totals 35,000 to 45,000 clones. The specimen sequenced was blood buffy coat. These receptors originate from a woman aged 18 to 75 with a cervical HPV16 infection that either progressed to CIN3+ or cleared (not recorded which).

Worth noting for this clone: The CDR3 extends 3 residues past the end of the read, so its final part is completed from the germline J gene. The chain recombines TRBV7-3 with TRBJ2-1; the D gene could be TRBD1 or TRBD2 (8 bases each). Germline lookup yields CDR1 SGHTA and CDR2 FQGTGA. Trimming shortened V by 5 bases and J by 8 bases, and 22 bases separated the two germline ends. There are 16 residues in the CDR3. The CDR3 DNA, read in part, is TGTGCCAGCAGCCAGGGGGCCAGCGGGAGTTTCTATGAG. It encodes CASSQGASGSFYE. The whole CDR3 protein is CASSQGASGSFYEQFF. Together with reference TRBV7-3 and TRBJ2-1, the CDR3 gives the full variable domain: GAGVSQTPSNKVTEKGKYVELRCDPISGHTALYWYRQSLGQGPEFLIYFQGTGAADDSGLPNDRFFAVRPEGSVSTLKIQRTERGDSAVYLCASSQGASGSFYEQFFGPGTRLTVL.

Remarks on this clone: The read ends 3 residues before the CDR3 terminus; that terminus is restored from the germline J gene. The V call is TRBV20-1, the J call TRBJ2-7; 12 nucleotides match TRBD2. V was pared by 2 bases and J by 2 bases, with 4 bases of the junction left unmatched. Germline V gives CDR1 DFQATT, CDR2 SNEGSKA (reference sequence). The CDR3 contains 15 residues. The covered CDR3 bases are TGCAGTGCTAGACGCCCTAGCGGGGGGGCCTACGAG. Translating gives CSARRPSGGAYE. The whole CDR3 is CSARRPSGGAYEQYF.

The covered CDR3 bases are TGTGCCAGCCGGCAGGGCGGACCTAACTATGGC. Amino acid sequence: CASRQGGPNYG. The whole CDR3 protein is CASRQGGPNYGYTF. V gene TRBV6-4 combines with J gene TRBJ1-2, with D possibly TRBD1 on 5 matching bases. The read comes to an end 3 residues before the CDR3 does, leaving the germline J gene to fill in the end. The CDR3 runs to 14 residues. V was trimmed by 8 bases and J by 0 bases, leaving 13 bases between them. Germline V gene sequence: CDR1 MRHNA, CDR2 SNTAGT.

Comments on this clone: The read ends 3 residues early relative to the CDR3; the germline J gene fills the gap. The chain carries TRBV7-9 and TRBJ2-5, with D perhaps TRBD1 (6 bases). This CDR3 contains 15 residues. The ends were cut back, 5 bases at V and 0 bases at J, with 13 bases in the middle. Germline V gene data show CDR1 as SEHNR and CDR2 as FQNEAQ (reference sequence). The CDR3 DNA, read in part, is TGTGCCAGCAGCCCTAGTACAGGGCACCAAGAGACC. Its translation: CASSPSTGHQET. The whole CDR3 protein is CASSPSTGHQETQYF.

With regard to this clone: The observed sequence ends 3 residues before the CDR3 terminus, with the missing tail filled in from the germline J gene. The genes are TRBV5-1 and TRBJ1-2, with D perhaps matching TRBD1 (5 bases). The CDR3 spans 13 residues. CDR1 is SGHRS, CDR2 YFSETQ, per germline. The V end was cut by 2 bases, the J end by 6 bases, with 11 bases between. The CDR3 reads CASSFSGGDGYTF. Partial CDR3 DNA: TGCGCCAGCAGCTTTTCGGGGGGGGATGGC.

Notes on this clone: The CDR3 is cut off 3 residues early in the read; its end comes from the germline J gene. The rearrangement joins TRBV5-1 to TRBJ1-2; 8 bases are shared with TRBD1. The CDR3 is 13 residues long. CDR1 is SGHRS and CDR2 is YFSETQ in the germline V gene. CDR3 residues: CASSGQGFGGYTF. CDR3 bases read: TGCGCCAGCAGCGGACAGGGATTTGGCGGC.

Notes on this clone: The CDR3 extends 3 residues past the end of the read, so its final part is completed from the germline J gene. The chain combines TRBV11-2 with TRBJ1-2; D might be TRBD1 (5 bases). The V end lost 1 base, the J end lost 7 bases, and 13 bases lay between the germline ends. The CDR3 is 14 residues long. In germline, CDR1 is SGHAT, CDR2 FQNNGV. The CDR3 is CASSLAQGRGGYTF. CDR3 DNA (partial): TGTGCCAGCAGCTTAGCTCAGGGTAGGGGTGGC.

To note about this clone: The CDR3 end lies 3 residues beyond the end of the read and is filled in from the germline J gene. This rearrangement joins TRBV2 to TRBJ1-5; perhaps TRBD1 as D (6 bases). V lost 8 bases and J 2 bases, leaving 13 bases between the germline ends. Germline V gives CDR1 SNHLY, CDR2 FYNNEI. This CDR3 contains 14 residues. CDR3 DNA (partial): TGTGCCAGCCGTGGACAGAGCGGCAATCAGCCC. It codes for CASRGQSGNQP. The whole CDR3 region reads CASRGQSGNQPQHF.

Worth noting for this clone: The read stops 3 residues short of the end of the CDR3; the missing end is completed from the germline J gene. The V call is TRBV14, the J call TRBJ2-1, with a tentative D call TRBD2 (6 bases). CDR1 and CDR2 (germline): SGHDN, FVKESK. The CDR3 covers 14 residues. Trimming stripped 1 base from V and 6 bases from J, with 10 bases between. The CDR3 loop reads CASSQAGDFNEQFF. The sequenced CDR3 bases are TGTGCCAGCAGCCAAGCTGGGGACTTCAATGAG. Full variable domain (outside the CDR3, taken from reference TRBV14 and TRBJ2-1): EAGVTQFPSHSVIEKGQTVTLRCDPISGHDNLYWYRRVMGKEIKFLLHFVKESKQDESGMPNNRFLAERTGGTYSTLKVQPAELEDSGVYFCASSQAGDFNEQFFGPGTRLTVL.

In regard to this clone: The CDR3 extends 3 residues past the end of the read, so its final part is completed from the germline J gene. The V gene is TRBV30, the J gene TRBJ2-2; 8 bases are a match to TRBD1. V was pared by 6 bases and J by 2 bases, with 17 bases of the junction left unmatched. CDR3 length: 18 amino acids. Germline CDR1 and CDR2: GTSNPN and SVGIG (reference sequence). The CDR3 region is CACGQGFFAVPNTGELFF. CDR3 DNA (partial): TGTGCCTGTGGACAGGGTTTCTTCGCAGTCCCTAACACCGGGGAG.

CDR3 loop: CASTNRAGQGTTGELFF. CDR3 bases read: TGTGCCAGCACCAACAGGGCCGGACAGGGGACCACCGGGGAG. The V call is TRBV6-2 or TRBV6-3, the J call TRBJ2-2; TRBD1 matches at 9 bases. From the germline J gene comes the end of the CDR3, since the read stops 3 residues before it. Germline assignment: CDR1 MNHEY and CDR2 SVGEGT. Germline trimming cut 7 bases from V and 4 bases from J; bases unmatched to any gene: 13. This CDR3 region has 17 residues.

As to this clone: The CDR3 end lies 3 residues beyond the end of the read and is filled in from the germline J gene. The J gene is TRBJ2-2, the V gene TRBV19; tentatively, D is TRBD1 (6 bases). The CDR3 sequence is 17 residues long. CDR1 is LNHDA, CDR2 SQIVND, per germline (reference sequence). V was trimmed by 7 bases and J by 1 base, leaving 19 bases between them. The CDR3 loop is CASTPKVGAVNTGELFF. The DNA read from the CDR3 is TGTGCCAGTACCCCCAAGGTGGGGGCAGTGAACACCGGGGAG.

The CDR3 loop is CAGGTSGNNEQFF. The sequenced part of the CDR3 DNA is TGTGCCGGAGGGACTAGCGGGAACAATGAG. The chain couples TRBV2 to TRBJ2-1; 13 nucleotides match TRBD2. The read terminates 3 residues before the CDR3 end, so the remaining end is supplied by the germline J gene. CDR3 length: 13 amino acids. Germline CDR1 and CDR2: SNHLY and FYNNEI. The ends lost 11 bases at V and 5 bases at J; junction bases unmatched: 3.

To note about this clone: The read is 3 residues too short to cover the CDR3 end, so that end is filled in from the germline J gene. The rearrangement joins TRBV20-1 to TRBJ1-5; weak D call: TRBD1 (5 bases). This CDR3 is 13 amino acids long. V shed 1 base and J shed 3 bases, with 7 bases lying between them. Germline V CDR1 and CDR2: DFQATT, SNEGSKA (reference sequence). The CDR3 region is CSARAGYNQPQHF. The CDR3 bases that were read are TGCAGTGCTAGAGCAGGGTACAATCAGCCC.